This T cell receptor beta chain stems from a study of Ad26.COV2.S vaccination and SARS-CoV-2 variants (dated by TCRdb to 2020 to 2023). Broadly, across the study: Vaccine-arm donors came from COV1001, a multicentre, randomized, double-blind, placebo-controlled phase I-IIa trial of Ad26.COV2.S in healthy adults. Ad26.COV2.S was administered intramuscularly at a dose of 5x10^10 or 1x10^11 viral particles, either as one shot or as two shots given 56 days apart. TCRbeta repertoire sequencing was used to assess the specificity and breadth of SARS-CoV-2-reactive T cell receptors after Ad26.COV2.S vaccination. A total of 32 samples were included in the TCR-sequenced set, comprising about 20 Ad26.COV2.S vaccine recipients, 5 placebo recipients and 8 SARS-CoV-2 convalescent individuals. Participants in the trial were split at random into five groups of five each, receiving low-dose or high-dose Ad26.COV2.S once or twice, or else placebo on both occasions. Blinding of investigators to trial group allocation was maintained during experiments and outcome assessment.

Here is what the overall study found, with its caveats: After vaccination, substantial breadth of spike-specific CD8+ and CD4+ T cell responses was reported. According to the authors, total T cell responses may have been underestimated by the TCR breadth and depth analyses. Non-spike TCR breadth was comparable between vaccine and placebo recipients, consistent with the vaccine containing only spike. Spike-specific TCR breadth was higher in Ad26.COV2.S recipients than in placebo recipients (P = 0.0014). The study lacked the statistical power to compare responses across vaccine doses or regimens.

The immunoSEQ Assay was used to sequence TCRbeta CDR3 regions. After extraction, genomic DNA underwent amplification by bias-controlled multiplex PCR, followed by high-throughput sequencing. In the authors' own workflow: To quantify the absolute abundance of each unique TCRbeta CDR3 region, sequences were collapsed and filtered. Usable DNA was measured by amplifying reference genes present in all nucleated cells, and TCRbeta template counts were normalized to that usable DNA to estimate T cell fraction. Repertoire TCRs were annotated as SARS-CoV-2-specific by exact matching of V gene, CDR3 amino acid sequence and J gene to a known reactive TCR set. The reference SARS-CoV-2 TCR set was obtained from MIRA and was filtered for enrichment in COVID-19-positive ImmuneCODE repertoires, whereby public or cross-reactive TCRs were removed. Using the MIRA antigens, annotated TCRs were further analysed by specific ORF or by position within an ORF. Breadth was defined as the number of annotated unique rearrangements divided by the total number of unique productive rearrangements, and depth was defined as the summed frequency of the annotated unique rearrangements. Group comparisons of TCR breadth used two-sided Wilcoxon rank-sum tests. TCRdb obtained this table from immuneACCESS and retained in-frame rearrangements with V and J assigned. These tables miss some clones; where compared with another copy, unresolved V genes account for less than half of the shortfall, and the remainder is unexplained. V and J calls plus clone size are reproduced from that table; the DNA served to infer D and trimming. The sample records hundreds of thousands of clones, roughly 91% of which are singletons. The biggest ten clones account for 5% of the sample.

Turning to this clone: No cognate antigen has been identified for it. Base qualities are missing; no much larger clone stands one base away.

Counted from cysteine to phenylalanine, this CDR3 has 14 amino acids. Of the read, only the CDR3 DNA is kept; its 42 bases are in frame from base 1. At the junction V is shortened by 0 bases and J by 1 base, with 7 bases in between. CDR1 and CDR2 (SGHRS, YFSETQ) derive from the germline V gene. This sample's treatment or condition label indicates: approximately 18 received Ad26.COV2.S at low or high dose, single or two shots; roughly five received placebo; per-sample allocation not given. Repertoires of vaccine and placebo recipients were sequenced from samples collected on day 63 after the first injection. Cohort 1b enrolled roughly 25 adults aged 18-55 years at a single site in Boston, USA, between 29 July and 7 August 2020. Ad26.COV2.S was a replication-incompetent adenovirus type 26 vector expressing a prefusion-stabilized SARS-CoV-2 spike protein from the original Wuhan strain.

The clonotype was recovered from a person aged 18 to 59 who received the Ad26.COV2.S COVID-19 vaccine or a placebo. The chain employs TRBV5-1 and TRBJ1-2; the D gene cannot be resolved reliably. The sample in question was peripheral blood, obtained in a trial of Ad26.COV2.S vaccine versus placebo. In nucleotides, the sequence is TGCGCCAGCAGCTTGGGGACTCTTAACTATGGCTACACCTTC. It specifies CASSLGTLNYGYTF.